The clone carrying this T cell receptor beta chain was observed once. Its antigen is still unknown. Autoimmune disease history or systemic immunosuppression was exclusionary. Using immunoSEQ multiplex PCR, the repertoire was profiled, and TCRdb retains in-frame clones only, with some absent. The top ten clones hold approximately 0.3% of a sample with tens of thousands of clones, 70% to 90% of them seen once. The data were obtained in a study of OX40 agonist ivuxolimab in advanced cancers. On the study more broadly: A diagnosis of hepatocellular carcinoma, melanoma, renal cell or head and neck cancer was present in dose-escalation patients. Age averaged about 66 years (range roughly 20 to 90), and roughly 80% were male.

Study conclusions and caveats: Compared with others, partial responders at 0.1-3.0 mg/kg displayed clonal expansion among the lowest.

The sample consisted of CD4+ or CD8+ T cells sorted from blood, taken in a trial of the OX40 agonist ivuxolimab. The receptor was derived from an adult with an advanced solid tumor such as melanoma, head and neck, liver or kidney cancer.

The CDR3 DNA reads as TGTGCCAGCAGGACAGGGAGCTCCTATAATTCACCCCTCCACTTT. Translating it yields CASRTGSSYNSPLHF. The V gene is TRBV6-1, the J gene TRBJ1-6; 7 nucleotides align to TRBD1. Germline CDR1 reads MNHNS; CDR2 reads SASEGT. J was trimmed by 0 bases and V by 6 bases; bases with no gene match: 2. The CDR3 totals 15 residues.